Below are 9 T cell receptor beta chains sequenced from a single sample in a study of vaccination effects on CD4 cells after COVID-19. Antigen-specific CD4+ T cells were first expanded with viral peptide pools by the ViraFEST assay and only then sequenced. After roughly ten days in culture, the CD4+ T cells were isolated. Participants each got two BNT162b2 or mRNA-1273 vaccine doses. The antigens for these receptors are not known. Some clones are missing from TCRdb's copy, which holds only in-frame ones; the method was immunoSEQ multiplex PCR. The table includes approximately 70,000 clones, under 80% detected once. The sample was CD4+ T cells from PBMCs cultured with HCoV-OC43 spike peptides, taken after COVID-19 vaccination. Regarding subset: HCoV-OC43 spike overlapping peptide pool stimulation. The origin of the receptors is a human donor who received a COVID-19 vaccine.

As regards this clone: Other DNA variants within this sample encode the same CDR3. The chain has TRBV9 and TRBJ2-5, with 14 bases identical to TRBD2. V gave up 3 bases and J gave up 2 bases; unmatched junction bases: 6. The CDR3 runs 17 residues. Germline values: CDR1 SGDLS, CDR2 YYNGEE. The CDR3 nucleotides are TGTGCCAGCAGCGCGGGGACTAGCGGGGGCCTACAAGAGACCCAGTACTTC. Amino acid sequence: CASSAGTSGGLQETQYF.

This clone occurred a few times. The V and J genes are TRBV2 and TRBJ1-2; D is unclear. Germline assignment: CDR1 SNHLY and CDR2 FYNNEI. The CDR3 consists of 13 residues. The germline V and J ends were trimmed by 6 bases and 2 bases, with 10 bases remaining between them. The CDR3 coding sequence is TGTGCCAGCAGGGCCTCCGAGAACTATGGCTACACCTTC. It is translated as CASRASENYGYTF.

The genes are TRBV6-5 and TRBJ1-6, with unresolved D. CDR3 size: 15 residues. The germline CDR1 and CDR2 sequences are MNHEY and SVGAGI. The V end lost 6 bases, the J end lost 0 bases, and 9 bases lay between the germline ends. The DNA of the CDR3 is TGTGCCAGCAGGGGAGGGAGCTCCTATAATTCACCCCTCCACTTT. It is translated as CASRGGSSYNSPLHF.

The chain couples TRBV10-2 to TRBJ1-1, with unresolved D. Between the trimmed V and J ends, which lost 7 bases and 5 bases, there was a span of 14 bases. The CDR3 runs 13 residues. CDR1 and CDR2 (germline): WSHSY, SAAADI. The CDR3 here is CASTLVGWTEAFF. In nucleotides, the CDR3 is TGCGCCAGCACCCTGGTCGGTTGGACTGAAGCTTTCTTT.

V and J are TRBV19 and TRBJ2-5, with D perhaps matching TRBD1 (6 bases). CDR1 and CDR2 (germline): LNHDA, SQIVND (reference sequence). The CDR3 runs 13 residues. Between the trimmed V and J ends, which lost 6 bases and 2 bases, there was a span of 10 bases. In DNA form, the CDR3 reads TGTGCCAGTAGCAGGGACATACAAGAGACCCAGTACTTC. This encodes CASSRDIQETQYF. The variable domain in full, completed from reference TRBV19 and TRBJ2-5, reads DGGITQSPKYLFRKEGQNVTLSCEQNLNHDAMYWYRQDPGQGLRLIYYSQIVNDFQKGDIAEGYSVSREKKESFPLTVTSAQKNPTAFYLCASSRDIQETQYFGPGTRLLVL.

V usage is TRBV11-3 and J usage is TRBJ2-1; D unresolved. The CDR3 covers 13 residues. Germline CDR1 reads SGHNT; CDR2 reads YENEEA. V was clipped by 5 bases and J by 1 base, with 6 bases between them. In nucleotides, the CDR3 is TGTGCCAGCAGCCCCGGATCCTACAATGAGCAGTTCTTC. This gives the protein CASSPGSYNEQFF.

The chain carries TRBV9 and TRBJ1-2; tentatively, D is TRBD1 (6 bases). Germline CDR1 and CDR2: SGDLS and YYNGEE. CDR3 length: 17 residues. V lost 0 bases and J lost 4, with 19 bases in between. The CDR3: CASSVVSGRGGGYGYTF. CDR3 DNA: TGTGCCAGCAGCGTAGTAAGCGGGCGAGGGGGAGGCTATGGCTACACCTTC.

V usage is TRBV5-1 and J usage is TRBJ1-3; D call uncertain. V was cut by 2 bases and J by 0 bases, with 6 bases left in between. The germline V gene encodes CDR1 SGHRS and CDR2 YFSETQ. CDR3 size: 14 residues. This chain's CDR3 is CASSLQNSGNTIYF. Written as DNA, the CDR3 is TGCGCCAGCAGCTTACAAAACTCTGGAAACACCATATATTTT.

The chain employs TRBV7-8 and TRBJ2-5, with TRBD2 matching 10 bases. CDR1 SGHVS and CDR2 FQNEAQ come from the germline V gene. V gave up 5 bases and J gave up 4 bases; unmatched junction bases: 10. The CDR3 covers 16 residues. CDR3 bases: TGTGCCAGCAGCCCCAGACTAGCGGGTTCGGGAGAGACCCAGTACTTC. Its translation is CASSPRLAGSGETQYF.